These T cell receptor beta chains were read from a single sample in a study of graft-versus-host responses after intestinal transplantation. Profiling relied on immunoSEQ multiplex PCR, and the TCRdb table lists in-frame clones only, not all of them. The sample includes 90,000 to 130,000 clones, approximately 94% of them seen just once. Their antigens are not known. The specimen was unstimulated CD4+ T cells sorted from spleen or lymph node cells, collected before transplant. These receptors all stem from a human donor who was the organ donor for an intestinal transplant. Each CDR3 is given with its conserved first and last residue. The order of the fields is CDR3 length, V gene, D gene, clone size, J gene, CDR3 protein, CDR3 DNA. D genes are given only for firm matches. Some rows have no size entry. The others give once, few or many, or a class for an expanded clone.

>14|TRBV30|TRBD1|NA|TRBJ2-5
CAWSGTDRVETQYF
TGTGCCTGGAGCGGAACCGACAGGGTGGAGACCCAGTACTTC
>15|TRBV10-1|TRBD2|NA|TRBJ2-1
CASSESASGSNEQFF
TGCGCCAGCAGTGAGTCGGCTAGCGGGAGTAATGAGCAGTTCTTC
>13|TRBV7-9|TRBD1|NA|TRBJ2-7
CASSYRGSYEQYF
TGTGCCAGCAGCTACAGGGGGTCCTACGAGCAGTACTTC
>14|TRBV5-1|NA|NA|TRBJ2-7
CASSLIGSSREQYF
TGCGCCAGCAGCTTGATTGGCAGTTCGCGGGAGCAGTACTTC
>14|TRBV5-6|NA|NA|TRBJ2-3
CASSFTGDTDTQYF
TGTGCCAGCAGCTTTACGGGGGACACAGATACGCAGTATTTT
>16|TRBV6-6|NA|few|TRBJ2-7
CASSSGQTRSSYEQYF
TGTGCCAGCAGTTCAGGACAGACCAGGAGCTCCTACGAGCAGTACTTC
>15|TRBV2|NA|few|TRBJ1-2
CASSDTGIVYYGYTF
TGTGCCAGCAGTGACACGGGGATCGTCTACTATGGCTACACCTTC
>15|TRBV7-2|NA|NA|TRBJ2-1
CASSLRATTNNEQFF
TGTGCCAGCAGCTTAAGGGCTACTACCAACAATGAGCAGTTCTTC
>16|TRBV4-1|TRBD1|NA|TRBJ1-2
CASSQAGRQGPYGYTF
TGCGCCAGCAGCCAAGCAGGAAGACAGGGGCCCTATGGCTACACCTTC
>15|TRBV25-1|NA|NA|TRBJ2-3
CASSNGGIPTDTQYF
TGTGCCAGCAGTAACGGCGGGATCCCCACAGATACGCAGTATTTT
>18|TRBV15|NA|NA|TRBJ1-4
CATSRDNVPTGIGEKLFF
TGTGCCACCAGCAGAGATAACGTCCCTACAGGGATAGGAGAAAAACTGTTTTTT
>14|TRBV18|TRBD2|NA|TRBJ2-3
CASSPGLVPDTQYF
TGTGCCAGCTCACCAGGACTAGTTCCCGATACGCAGTATTTT
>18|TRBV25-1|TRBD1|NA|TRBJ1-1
CASSEYASGTGKNTEAFF
TGTGCCAGCAGTGAATATGCCAGCGGGACAGGGAAAAACACTGAAGCTTTCTTT
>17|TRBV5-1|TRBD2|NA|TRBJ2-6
CASSLLAGASGANVLTF
TGCGCCAGCAGCTTGCTAGCGGGAGCTTCTGGGGCCAACGTCCTGACTTTC
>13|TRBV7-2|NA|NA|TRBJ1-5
CASSLDGNQPQHF
TGTGCCAGCAGCTTAGACGGAAATCAGCCCCAGCATTTT
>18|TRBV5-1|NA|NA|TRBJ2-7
CASSYLRGASLEQHEQYF
TGCGCCAGCAGCTACCTCCGGGGAGCGAGCCTCGAACAGCACGAGCAGTACTTC
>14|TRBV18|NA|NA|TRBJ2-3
CASSPPLGKDTQYF
TGTGCCAGCTCACCACCGCTCGGGAAAGATACGCAGTATTTT
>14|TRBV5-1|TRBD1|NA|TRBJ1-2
CASSTTGDPYGYTF
TGCGCCAGCAGCACAACAGGGGACCCTTATGGCTACACCTTC
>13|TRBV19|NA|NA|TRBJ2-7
CASSMGRGYEQYF
TGTGCCAGTAGTATGGGTAGGGGTTACGAGCAGTACTTC
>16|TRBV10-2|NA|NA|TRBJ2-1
CASRRGGGPEVREQFF
TGCGCCAGCAGGAGGGGGGGAGGGCCTGAGGTGAGAGAGCAGTTCTTC
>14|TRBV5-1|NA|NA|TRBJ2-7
CASSLGQGRHEQYF
TGCGCCAGCAGCTTGGGGCAGGGAAGGCACGAGCAGTACTTC
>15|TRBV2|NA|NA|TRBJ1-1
CASSVSGFGNTEAFF
TGTGCCAGCAGTGTGTCAGGCTTCGGGAACACTGAAGCTTTCTTT